This T cell receptor (beta chain) was sequenced for a study of blood T cells in healthy people across ages. Healthy individuals of Caucasian origin from Russia, aged roughly 6 to 95, served as donors. At least 7 million PBMCs were isolated per sample. V was clipped by 3 bases and J by 3 bases, with 12 bases between them. Per germline, CDR1 DFQATT and CDR2 SNEGSKA (reference sequence). The CDR3 runs to 13 residues. Sample-barcoded 5' priming and a J-beta primer mix drove a second PCR of roughly 7 to 11 cycles. TCRdb reanalysed the 5' RACE reads using MiXCR and keeps one entry per CDR3 protein. The sample records 890,000 or so distinct CDR3 sequences, approximately 65% being singletons.

This TCR came from a man aged 30 to 45 in good health. Sequenced: blood. The chain combines TRBV20-1 with TRBJ2-7; D uncertain. Here the CDR3 DNA reads TGCAGTGCTAGTGGCAGCACTTACTACGAGCAGTACTTC. It encodes CSASGSTYYEQYF.